This T cell receptor (beta chain) emerged from a study of blood T cell repertoires in COVID-19. Study context: Whether acute or convalescent, the COVID-19 samples came from the United States, Italy and Spain. The cDNA or gDNA used as material had been derived from T cells, B-cell-depleted T cells, or PBMCs.

Individuals aged roughly 18 to 95 years were recruited from 24 US areas. Participants' own reports of clinical history determined their cohort assignment. The protocol was immunoSEQ multiplex PCR, while the TCRdb copy is restricted to in-frame clones and leaves out a portion. The data contain about 200,000 clones, 82% of them seen just once; the ten biggest clones take up about an eighth. V was clipped by 9 bases and J by 7 bases; unmatched bases: 7. Germline-derived CDR1 and CDR2 are SEHNR and FQNEAQ (reference sequence). The CDR3 has 14 residues. The sample consisted of PBMCs or T cells enriched from blood (not recorded which). This receptor was obtained from a man between 35 and 55 years old who had recovered from COVID-19. The rearrangement links TRBV7-9 to TRBJ2-1; 12 bases are a match to TRBD2. CDR3 loop: CASRLAGDRNEQFF. In nucleotides, the CDR3 is TGTGCCAGTAGACTAGCGGGAGATCGGAATGAGCAGTTCTTC.